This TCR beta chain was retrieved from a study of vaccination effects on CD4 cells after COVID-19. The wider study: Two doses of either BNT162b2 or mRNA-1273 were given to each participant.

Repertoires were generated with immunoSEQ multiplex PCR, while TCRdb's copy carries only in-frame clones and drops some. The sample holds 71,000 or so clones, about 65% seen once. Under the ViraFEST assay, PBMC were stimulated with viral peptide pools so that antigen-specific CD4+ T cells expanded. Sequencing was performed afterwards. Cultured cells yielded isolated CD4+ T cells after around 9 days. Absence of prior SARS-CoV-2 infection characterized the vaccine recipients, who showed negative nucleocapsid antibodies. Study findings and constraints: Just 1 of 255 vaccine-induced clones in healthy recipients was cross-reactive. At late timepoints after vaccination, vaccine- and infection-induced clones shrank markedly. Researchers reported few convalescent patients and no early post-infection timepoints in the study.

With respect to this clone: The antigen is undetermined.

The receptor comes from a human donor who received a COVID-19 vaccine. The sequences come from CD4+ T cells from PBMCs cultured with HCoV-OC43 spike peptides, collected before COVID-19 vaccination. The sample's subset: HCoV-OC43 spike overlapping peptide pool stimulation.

CDR3: CASKSEGVSSYNEQFF. DNA for the CDR3: TGCGCCAGCAAATCTGAGGGGGTTAGCTCCTACAATGAGCAGTTCTTC. This chain connects TRBV5-1 to TRBJ2-1; a weak D match, TRBD1 (6 bases). The CDR3 extends over 16 amino acids. V lost 6 bases to trimming and J lost 0 bases, with 16 bases between them. CDR1 SGHRS and CDR2 YFSETQ come from the germline V gene.